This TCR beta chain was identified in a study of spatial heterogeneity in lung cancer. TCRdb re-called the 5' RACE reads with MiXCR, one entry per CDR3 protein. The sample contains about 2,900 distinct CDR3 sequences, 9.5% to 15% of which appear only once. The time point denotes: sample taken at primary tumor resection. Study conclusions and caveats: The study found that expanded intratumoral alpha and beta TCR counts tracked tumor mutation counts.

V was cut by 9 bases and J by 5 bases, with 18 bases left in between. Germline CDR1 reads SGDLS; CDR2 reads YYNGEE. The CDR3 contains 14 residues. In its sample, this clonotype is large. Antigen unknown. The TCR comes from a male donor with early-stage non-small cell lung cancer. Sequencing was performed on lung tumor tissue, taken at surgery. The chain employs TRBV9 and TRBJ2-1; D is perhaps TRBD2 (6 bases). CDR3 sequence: CATQGDSKHNEQFF. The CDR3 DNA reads TGTGCCACTCAAGGGGACTCCAAGCACAATGAGCAGTTCTTC.